This T cell receptor (beta chain) came from a study of Graves' ophthalmopathy and Graves' hyperthyroidism. Germline CDR1 and CDR2: MNHEY and SVGAGI. CDR3 length: 15 residues. Between the trimmed V and J ends, which lost 0 bases and 4 bases, there was a span of 9 bases. This clonotype came up many times. No antigen is known for it. The authors amplified TCR beta CDR3 regions, and they did so from RNA transcripts for repertoire sequencing. The authors performed first-round RT-PCR with HTBI primers and then a second-round multiplex PCR. TCRdb passed the multiplex PCR reads through MiXCR, listing each CDR3 protein once. The sample lists roughly 160,000 distinct CDR3 sequences; roughly two fifths were seen once. Study-level results: Distinction of ophthalmopathy from stable hyperthyroidism by a 13-signature model reached approximately 90% sensitivity and approximately 80% specificity.

The diagnosis combined clinical symptoms, thyroxine, TRAb, thyroid ultrasound and orbital computed tomography scans. Sampling approximately 11 ml of fresh peripheral blood provided the PBMCs. The TCR was taken from a man under 40 with Graves' ophthalmopathy. Sequencing was performed on peripheral blood. The chain uses TRBV6-5 and TRBJ2-2; TRBD1 might be the D (5 bases). CDR3 in amino acids: CASSYSQGGTGELFF. CDR3 bases: TGTGCCAGCAGTTACTCCCAGGGTGGCACCGGGGAGCTGTTTTTT.